This is a list of T cell receptor beta chains from one sample in a study of pediatric ulcerative colitis. Method: immunoSEQ multiplex PCR; TCRdb's copy keeps in-frame clones and lacks some. The sample gives 50,000 to 65,000 clones, about nine tenths of which show up once; about 3.5% is in the top ten. The sequenced sample consisted of blood. All receptors derive from a boy aged 5-17 years with severe ulcerative colitis. The CDR3 runs from the conserved cysteine through the conserved F or W. Some rows have no size entry. The others give once, few or many, or a class for an expanded clone.

TRBV30	TRBJ1-3	15	once	CAWVGELYSGNTIYF
TRBV5-1	TRBJ1-1	13	few	CASSPRQYTEAFF
TRBV9	TRBJ2-6	15	NA	CASSLTGSGANVLTF
TRBV6-6	TRBJ2-7	13	once	CASRPGVSYEQYF
TRBV6-5	TRBJ2-1	15	NA	CASSRERGSYNEQFF
TRBV15	TRBJ2-6	19	NA	CATSRDRLAGAPGANVLTF
TRBV30	TRBJ1-2	11	once	CAWTTGYGYTF
TRBV7-2	TRBJ2-2	13	NA	CASSPAAPGELFF
TRBV2	TRBJ2-4	16	NA	CASSEDFGQLKNIQYF
TRBV27	TRBJ1-2	15	NA	CASSLRQGFGYGYTF
TRBV4-2	TRBJ2-1	14	once	CASGPSGFAHEQFF
TRBV7-6	TRBJ1-4	19	NA	CASSFTPGAGKATNEKLFF
TRBV5-5	TRBJ1-4	15	NA	CASSLAETTNEKLFF
TRBV5-6	TRBJ2-1	12	NA	CASSQDQNEQFF
TRBV29-1	TRBJ2-3	15	NA	CSVEDLADTGDTQYF
TRBV5-1	TRBJ2-3	12	NA	CASSSDLYTQYF
TRBV13	TRBJ1-3	15	NA	CASSQPRFSGNTIYF
TRBV29-1	TRBJ2-1	15	NA	CSVKRDTGSYNEQFF
TRBV11-2	TRBJ2-7	16	NA	CASSLVLGGAVYEQYF
TRBV6-5	TRBJ2-3	13	NA	CASYSPGTDTQYF
TRBV10-2	TRBJ2-4	15	NA	CASSRLELAKNIQYF
TRBV7-9	TRBJ1-1	15	NA	CASSYTAGGHTEAFF
TRBV7-2	TRBJ2-5	14	NA	CASSSQGGQETQYF
TRBV19	TRBJ1-2	14	NA	CASSVGRGFVGYTF
TRBV21-1	TRBJ2-4	15	NA	CASSKVLKQRNIQYF
TRBV29-1	TRBJ2-3	15	NA	CSLTSGRGMTDTQYF
TRBV7-6	TRBJ2-2	16	NA	CASSLSVGTAVGELFF
TRBV15	TRBJ2-5	12	NA	CATSRVGETQYF
TRBV7-9	TRBJ2-7	13	NA	CASSLKTSYEQYF
TRBV4-2	TRBJ2-7	14	NA	CASSVPGTDNEQYF
TRBV2	TRBJ1-5	19	few	CASSEGLTGATFSNQPQHF
TRBV10-2	TRBJ1-4	13	NA	CASRTITNEKLFF
TRBV11-2	TRBJ2-2	17	NA	CASTPPGGPPETGELFF
TRBV27	TRBJ2-1	13	NA	CASSFNPYNEQFF
TRBV27	TRBJ2-1	15	NA	CASSLGAGGDDEQFF
TRBV29-1	TRBJ1-4	11	NA	CSVETTEKLFF
TRBV7-2	TRBJ2-1	13	NA	CASSLDRYNEQFF
TRBV27	TRBJ2-3	16	NA	CASSLVRDRVTDTQYF
TRBV7-9	TRBJ2-1	15	NA	CASSRILGVNNEQFF
TRBV27	TRBJ2-1	13	NA	CASRTDTDNEQFF
TRBV7-2	TRBJ2-7	15	NA	CASSLGPSGTYEQYF
TRBV12-5	TRBJ2-7	21	NA	CASGFFSGTGLGRMSSYEQYF
TRBV5-1	TRBJ2-1	18	NA	CASSLAKAGTSGYNEQFF
TRBV4-1	TRBJ2-7	16	once	CASSQDFSGRAYEQYF
TRBV10-2	TRBJ2-7	13	NA	CASRGDRSYEQYF
TRBV30	TRBJ1-5	13	few	CAWTDSPNQPQHF
TRBV11-2	TRBJ2-7	19	NA	CASSFGSSGRASQLYEQYF
TRBV4-1	TRBJ1-2	14	NA	CASSVGQGDYGYTF
TRBV7-7	TRBJ2-3	15	NA	CASSQGLAGTDTQYF
TRBV12-5	TRBJ2-7	12	once	CASGTGSNEQYF
TRBV6-6	TRBJ2-7	12	NA	CASSQTYDEQYF
TRBV7-2	TRBJ2-7	15	NA	CASTRTSGGTYEQYF
TRBV11-2	TRBJ2-1	16	NA	CASSLGHLDNYNEQFF
TRBV27	TRBJ2-1	15	NA	CASRHYTSSYNEQFF
TRBV14	TRBJ2-7	14	few	CASSLAGRSYEQYF
TRBV19	TRBJ1-2	13	NA	CASSLTPNYGYTF
TRBV30	TRBJ2-1	15	once	CAWTSGRAWENEQFF
TRBV11-2	TRBJ2-7	17	NA	CASSSPLAGERSDEQYF
TRBV4-1	TRBJ1-1	15	NA	CASSPRDSGNTEAFF